The T cell receptor (beta chain) described here comes from a study of response to subunit inactivated influenza vaccine. Findings and caveats of the study: Each seasonal flu vaccination may recruit only limited new T cells, authors suggested.

This CDR3 comprises 15 residues. Germline lookup yields CDR1 SGHRS and CDR2 YFSETQ. V shed 4 bases and J shed 8 bases, with 16 bases lying between them. This clonotype was seen at least ten times. Its antigen is still unknown. TCRdb analysed the RT-PCR reads with MiXCR anew, one entry per CDR3 protein. The repertoire holds more than 400,000 distinct CDR3 sequences, with less than 7.5% as singletons. Specimen: PBMCs from blood, collected around 25 months after vaccination. The clonotype was recovered from a man between 50 and 69 years old who received an inactivated influenza vaccine. The V gene is TRBV5-1, the J gene TRBJ1-6; no clear D. CDR3 nucleotide sequence: TGCGCCAGCAGCCTGCGCACCGACCGGGATTCACCCCTCCACTTT. It encodes CASSLRTDRDSPLHF.